These T cell receptor beta chains were read from a single sample in a study of memory B cells and T cells in multiple sclerosis. Antigens for these TCRs are unknown. Measured with immunoSEQ multiplex PCR; TCRdb has only the in-frame clones, and not every one. The sample has 9,000 to 15,000 clones, roughly 86% seen once. Sequencing was performed on PBMCs from blood kept in culture. These receptors came from a human donor with multiple sclerosis. Both conserved end residues are part of each CDR3. D genes are given only for firm matches. Rows give clone size only sometimes, using once, few, many, or a class for an expanded clone.

d_call	v_call	j_call	clone_size	cdr3_nt	cdr3_aa
.	TRBV5-1	TRBJ1-2	.	TGCGCCAGCAGCTGGGTGCCCGACAGGGGCTACACCTTC	CASSWVPDRGYTF
.	TRBV4-2	TRBJ2-7	.	TGTGCCAGCAGCGTGGGAAGGGGAACAACCTCCTACGAGCAGTACTTC	CASSVGRGTTSYEQYF
TRBD2	TRBV28	TRBJ2-2	.	TGTGCCAGCAGGCAAGGACTAGCTAGGCCCGGGGAGCTGTTTTTT	CASRQGLARPGELFF
.	TRBV7-9	TRBJ1-3	once	TGTGCCAGCAGCTTCATCGGCGGCGGAGACACCATATATTTT	CASSFIGGGDTIYF
TRBD2	TRBV29-1	TRBJ2-7	.	TGCAGCGTGGCAAAGCGGGGGGACTACGAGCAGTACTTC	CSVAKRGDYEQYF
TRBD1	TRBV10-3	TRBJ1-2	.	TGTGCCATCAGTGAGGGACAGGGGAACTATGGCTACACCTTC	CAISEGQGNYGYTF
.	TRBV5-1	TRBJ2-7	.	TGCGCCAGCAGCTTGGAGGCCCTCCTCAACGAGCAGTACTTC	CASSLEALLNEQYF
TRBD1	TRBV6-5	TRBJ2-7	.	TGTGCCAGCCTCAGGACAGGGGCCTCCTACGAGCAGTACTTC	CASLRTGASYEQYF
.	TRBV28	TRBJ2-1	.	TGTGCCAGCAGGGGGGGCAATGAGCAGTTCTTC	CASRGGNEQFF
.	TRBV4-2	TRBJ2-3	.	TGTGCCAGCGGGATTAGGGGCTTAAATACGCAGTATTTT	CASGIRGLNTQYF
.	TRBV5-1	TRBJ1-2	.	TGCGCCAGCAGCTTGGGACAGGCAGCTAACTATGGCTACACCTTC	CASSLGQAANYGYTF
TRBD2	TRBV29-1	TRBJ2-1	.	TGCAGCGTTGAGCGGGGGGAGTCCTACAATGAGCAGTTCTTC	CSVERGESYNEQFF
TRBD2	TRBV2	TRBJ2-7	.	TGTGCCAGCAGTGGGAACCTAGCGGGAGGGCTGGGCTACGAGCAGTACTTC	CASSGNLAGGLGYEQYF
TRBD2	TRBV11-2	TRBJ2-7	.	TGTGCCAGCAGCCATAGCGGGGGGAAGGCCTACGAGCAGTACTTC	CASSHSGGKAYEQYF
TRBD2	TRBV7-6	TRBJ2-1	.	TGTGCCAGCAGCTTAAGTCTAGCGGGAGTTTACAATGAGCAGTTCTTC	CASSLSLAGVYNEQFF
.	TRBV28	TRBJ2-7	.	TGTGCCAGCAGTTTATCGGCTAGTCCGAACGAGCAGTACTTC	CASSLSASPNEQYF
.	TRBV15	TRBJ2-7	few	TGTGCCACCAGCCTCGGGACCACCTACGAGCAGTACTTC	CATSLGTTYEQYF
.	TRBV10-3	TRBJ2-7	.	TGTGCCATCAGTGAGTCGAGGCTCTCCTACGAGCAGTACTTC	CAISESRLSYEQYF
.	TRBV25-1	TRBJ1-2	.	TGTGCCAGCAGTGAAAACAGGAAGCCCAACTATGGCTACACCTTC	CASSENRKPNYGYTF
.	TRBV5-1	TRBJ2-7	.	TGCGCCAGCAGCCTGGGGGACGGACTTACGAGGAAGTGGTACTTC	CASSLGDGLTRKWYF
.	TRBV6-1	TRBJ2-7	.	TGTGCCAGCAGTGTCACCTACGAGCAGTACTTC	CASSVTYEQYF
.	TRBV28	TRBJ2-7	.	TGTGCCAGCAGTAAACGCAAGAGGGCGGGCCTATACGAGCAGTACTTC	CASSKRKRAGLYEQYF
TRBD1	TRBV5-1	TRBJ1-5	once	TGCGCCAGCAGCTTGACAGGGGGCCAGGGCAGCAATCAGCCCCAGCATTTT	CASSLTGGQGSNQPQHF
TRBD2	TRBV6-1	TRBJ2-1	.	TGTGCCAGCAGTGAATTTGTAGCGGGGCTCCCCAATGAGCAGTTCTTC	CASSEFVAGLPNEQFF
.	TRBV5-1	TRBJ2-3	.	TGCGCCAGCAGCTTGGGTAGTATGACAGATACGCAGTATTTT	CASSLGSMTDTQYF
TRBD1	TRBV11-2	TRBJ1-1	few	TGTGCCAGCAGCCCAGGGACAGTTGAAGCTTTCTTT	CASSPGTVEAFF
.	TRBV28	TRBJ2-2	.	TGTGCCAGCAGTTTTGACTCCCCTGAGACCGGGGAGCTGTTTTTT	CASSFDSPETGELFF
.	TRBV10-2	TRBJ1-5	.	TGCGCCAGCAGAGACCCCAATCAGCCCCAGCATTTT	CASRDPNQPQHF
TRBD1	TRBV2	TRBJ2-2	once	TGTGCCAGCAGAGTGGACAGGGGGCAAATCGGAACCGGGGAGCTGTTTTTT	CASRVDRGQIGTGELFF
.	TRBV5-1	TRBJ2-5	few	TGCGCCAGCAGCTTGCGGGGGCTAGGGGAGACCCAGTACTTC	CASSLRGLGETQYF
TRBD2	TRBV11-2	TRBJ2-5	once	TGTGCCAGCAGCGAGGGGACTAGCGGGAACTGGGAGACCCAGTACTTC	CASSEGTSGNWETQYF
.	TRBV28	TRBJ1-5	few	TGTGCCAGCCGGGGGGCGTATAGCAATCAGCCCCAGCATTTT	CASRGAYSNQPQHF
.	TRBV6-5	TRBJ1-4	.	TGTGCCAGCGGACAAGCTAACTGGGAAAAACTGTTTTTT	CASGQANWEKLFF
TRBD2	TRBV28	TRBJ2-7	.	TGTGCCAGCAGTTTTCGCGGGAGCGGCTACGAGCAGTACTTC	CASSFRGSGYEQYF
TRBD2	TRBV6-5	TRBJ2-7	once	TGTGCCAGCAAGATCGGGACTAGCTCCTACGAGCAGTACTTC	CASKIGTSSYEQYF
.	TRBV27	TRBJ1-5	.	TGTGCCAGCAGTTTAACGGGGTATGGCCAGCCCCAGCATTTT	CASSLTGYGQPQHF
.	TRBV5-1	TRBJ2-3	.	TGCGCCAGCAGCTTGGTCTCGAGGGGGACGCAGTATTTT	CASSLVSRGTQYF
TRBD1	TRBV6-4	TRBJ2-3	.	TGTGCCAGCAGCCCAGGGGGTGGGAGAGATACGCAGTATTTT	CASSPGGGRDTQYF
.	TRBV28	TRBJ2-3	.	TGTGCCACTCTTCATTGGGGAGATACGCAGTATTTT	CATLHWGDTQYF
.	TRBV5-1	TRBJ2-2	.	TGCGCCAGCAGCTATCTTTGGACCACCGGGGAGCTGTTTTTT	CASSYLWTTGELFF
.	TRBV5-1	TRBJ2-7	.	TGCGCCAGCAGCTTGTTTCCCGGGGTACAATACTTC	CASSLFPGVQYF
.	TRBV29-1	TRBJ2-7	.	TGCAGCGTCATGGACACTTACGAGCAGTACTTC	CSVMDTYEQYF
.	TRBV6-6	TRBJ2-7	.	TGTGCCAGCAGTCGGCAGGGGGGAAAGCAGTACTTC	CASSRQGGKQYF
.	TRBV7-6	TRBJ2-2	once	TGTGCCAGCAGCGAGACGGGATCGAACACCGGGGAGCTGTTTTTT	CASSETGSNTGELFF
TRBD2	TRBV6-1	TRBJ2-3	.	TGTGCCAGCAGTCCCATTAGCGGGGGGGCGAATACGCAGTATTTT	CASSPISGGANTQYF
TRBD2	TRBV4-2	TRBJ2-7	.	TGTGCCAGCAGCCAAGATACTAGCGGGGCCTCCTACGAGCAGTACTTC	CASSQDTSGASYEQYF
.	TRBV5-1	TRBJ1-4	.	TGCGCCAGCAGCTTACAGGGATCTAATGAAAAACTGTTTTTT	CASSLQGSNEKLFF
.	TRBV2	TRBJ1-4	.	TGTGCCAGCAGGGGGATGGCAACTAATGAAAAACTGTTTTTT	CASRGMATNEKLFF
TRBD1	TRBV6-1	TRBJ1-2	.	TGTGCCAGCAGTCAACAGGGGAACTATGGCTACACCTTC	CASSQQGNYGYTF
TRBD2	TRBV6-5	TRBJ2-7	.	TGTGCCAGCAGTTACTTTGCCTTAGCGGGAGGGACCGAGCAGTACTTC	CASSYFALAGGTEQYF
.	TRBV6-5	TRBJ1-2	.	TGTGCCAGCAGTTACGGGGCGGGGGGCAACGGCTACACCTTC	CASSYGAGGNGYTF
.	TRBV5-4	TRBJ1-1	.	TGTGCCAGCAGCTTGGCCGTGGGAAAATTCACTGAAGCTTTCTTT	CASSLAVGKFTEAFF
.	TRBV18	TRBJ1-1	once	TGTGCCAGCTCACCTGTCGAAAAGAACACTGAAGCTTTCTTT	CASSPVEKNTEAFF
TRBD2	TRBV9	TRBJ2-5	.	TGTGCCAGCAGCCTTGGACTAGCGGGGGTTGAAGAGACCCAGTACTTC	CASSLGLAGVEETQYF
TRBD1	TRBV5-1	TRBJ1-2	.	TGCGCCAGCAGCTTGGCCTCCACAGGGGTACGTGGCTACACCTTC	CASSLASTGVRGYTF
.	TRBV9	TRBJ1-2	.	TGTGCCAGCAGCGTAGGGGTGCTGGACAGTCCCTACACCTTC	CASSVGVLDSPYTF
.	TRBV7-6	TRBJ2-1	.	TGTGCCATCGGCGGGGTTCGCTACAATGAGCAGTTCTTC	CAIGGVRYNEQFF
TRBD2	TRBV28	TRBJ2-3	.	TGTGCCAGCAGTTTCCGTAGGACACCTGGGACTAGCGGGAGGGCCGATACGCAGTATTTT	CASSFRRTPGTSGRADTQYF
.	TRBV29-1	TRBJ1-1	.	TGCAGCGTCCCGGGTTTGAACACTGAAGCTTTCTTT	CSVPGLNTEAFF
.	TRBV5-1	TRBJ2-5	.	TGCGCCAGCAGCTTCCCCGGGGGCGGAGAGACCCAGTACTTC	CASSFPGGGETQYF